This T cell receptor (beta chain) is drawn from a study of vaccination and CD4 T cells after COVID-19. An Oncomine TCR Beta short-read assay was used to sequence the DNA from cultured CD4+ T cells. TCRdb reanalysed the PCR reads using MiXCR and keeps one entry per CDR3 protein. The sample shows 17,000 or so distinct CDR3 sequences, around two fifths of them seen only once. This CDR3 region has 14 residues. In germline, CDR1 is LNHNV, CDR2 YYDKDF (reference sequence). Germline trimming cut 6 bases from V and 6 bases from J; bases unmatched to any gene: 6. This clonotype was found a few times. Its matching antigen is unknown. Treatment of the sample: 10-day PBMC culture with coronavirus spike peptide pools or control peptides (ViraFEST assay).

This clonotype was sampled from a human donor who had recovered from COVID-19. The genes are TRBV15 and TRBJ1-1; TRBD1 agrees at 11 bases. The sequences come from CD4+ T cells from blood, cultured in vitro, collected before SARS-CoV-2 vaccination. CDR3 loop: CATRRKGQGAEAFF. The CDR3 DNA follows: TGTGCCACCAGGAGAAAGGGACAGGGGGCTGAAGCTTTCTTT.